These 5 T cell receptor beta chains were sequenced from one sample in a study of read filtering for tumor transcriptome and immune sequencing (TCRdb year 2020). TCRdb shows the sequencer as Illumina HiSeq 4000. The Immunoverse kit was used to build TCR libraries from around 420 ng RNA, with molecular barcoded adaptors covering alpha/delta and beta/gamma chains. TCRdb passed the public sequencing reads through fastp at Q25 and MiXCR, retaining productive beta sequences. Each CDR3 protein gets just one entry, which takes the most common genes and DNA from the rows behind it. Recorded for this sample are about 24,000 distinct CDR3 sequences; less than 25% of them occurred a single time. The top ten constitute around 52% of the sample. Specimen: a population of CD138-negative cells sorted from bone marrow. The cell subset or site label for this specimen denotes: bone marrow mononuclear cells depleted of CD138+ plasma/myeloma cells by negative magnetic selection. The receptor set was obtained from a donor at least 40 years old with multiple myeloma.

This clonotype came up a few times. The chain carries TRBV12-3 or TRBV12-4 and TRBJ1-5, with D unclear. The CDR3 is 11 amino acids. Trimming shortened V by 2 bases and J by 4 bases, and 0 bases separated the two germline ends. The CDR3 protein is CASSLNQPQHF. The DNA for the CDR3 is TGTGCCAGCAGTTTAAATCAGCCCCAGCATTTT.

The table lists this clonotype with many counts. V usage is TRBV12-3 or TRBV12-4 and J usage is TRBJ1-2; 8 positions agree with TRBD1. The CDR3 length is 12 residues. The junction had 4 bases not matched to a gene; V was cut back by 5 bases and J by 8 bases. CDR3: CASSPDRGGYTF. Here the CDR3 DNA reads TGTGCCAGCAGTCCCGACAGGGGCGGCTACACCTTC.

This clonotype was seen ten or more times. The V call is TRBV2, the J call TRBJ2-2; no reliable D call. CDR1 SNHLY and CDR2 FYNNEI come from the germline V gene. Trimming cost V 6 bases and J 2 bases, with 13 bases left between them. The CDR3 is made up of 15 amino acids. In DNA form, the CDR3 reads TGTGCCAGCAGACCCACGACACTTAACACCGGGGAGCTGTTTTTT. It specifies CASRPTTLNTGELFF.

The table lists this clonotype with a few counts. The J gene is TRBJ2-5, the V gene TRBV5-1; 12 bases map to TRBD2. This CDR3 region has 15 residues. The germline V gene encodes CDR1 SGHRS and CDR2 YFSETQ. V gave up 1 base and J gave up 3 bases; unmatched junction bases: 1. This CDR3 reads CASSLRLAGEETQYF. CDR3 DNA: TGCGCCAGCAGCTTGCGACTAGCGGGAGAAGAGACCCAGTACTTC.

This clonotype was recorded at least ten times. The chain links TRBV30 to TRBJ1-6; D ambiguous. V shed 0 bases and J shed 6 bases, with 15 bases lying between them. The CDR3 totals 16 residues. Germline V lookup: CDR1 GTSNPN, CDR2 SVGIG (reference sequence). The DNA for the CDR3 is TGTGCCTGGAGTGTAATCAAAACAGCCTTTAATTCACCCCTCCACTTT. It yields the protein CAWSVIKTAFNSPLHF. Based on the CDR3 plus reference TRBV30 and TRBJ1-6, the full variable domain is SQTIHQWPATLVQPVGSPLSLECTVEGTSNPNLYWYRQAAGRGLQLLFYSVGIGQISSEVPQNLSASRPQDRQFILSSKKLLLSDSGFYLCAWSVIKTAFNSPLHFGNGTRLTVT.